One sample yielded the 27 T cell receptor beta chains listed below, sequenced in a study of blood T cell repertoires in COVID-19. Sequenced by immunoSEQ multiplex PCR; TCRdb stores in-frame clones only, minus some. The sample holds about 64,000 clones, roughly 88% seen once. The material sequenced was peripheral blood. These receptors originate from an older woman with COVID-19, enrolled during active disease.

The J gene is TRBJ1-6, the V gene TRBV6-2 or TRBV6-3; unclear D gene. Trimming cost V 5 bases and J 9 bases, with 14 bases left between them. The CDR3 is made up of 14 amino acids. The germline gives CDR1 MNHEY, CDR2 SVGEGT. Here the CDR3 DNA reads TGTGCCAGCAGTCCATCCGGGGAGGTTTCACCCCTCCACTTT. Its protein is CASSPSGEVSPLHF.

The chain recombines TRBV4-1 with TRBJ1-5, with D possibly TRBD1 on 5 matching bases. Trimming left V 0 bases short and J 3 bases short, with 24 bases between. The CDR3 consists of 20 residues. The V gene's germline CDR1 is MGHRA and CDR2 YSYEKL. The CDR3 DNA reads TGCGCCAGCAGCCAAGATATTCGCACCGGGACTTTCACAATCAATCAGCCCCAGCATTTT. The encoded protein is CASSQDIRTGTFTINQPQHF.

The chain is built from TRBV6-4 and TRBJ2-3, with 7 bases aligning to TRBD2. The germline gives CDR1 MRHNA, CDR2 SNTAGT. The V segment lost 0 bases and the J segment 4 bases; nucleotides outside the gene matches: 7. The CDR3 runs to 16 residues. CDR3 in DNA: TGTGCCAGCAGTGACTCGGGGTTAGCGGGTGCAGATACGCAGTATTTT. This translates into CASSDSGLAGADTQYF.

This clone was detected only a few times. This CDR3 is CASSQGGTGFLDGYTF. The CDR3 coding sequence is TGTGCCAGCAGCCAAGGGGGGACAGGGTTTCTGGATGGCTACACCTTC. The chain couples TRBV7-2 to TRBJ1-2, with TRBD1 matching over 9 bases. V lost 5 bases to trimming and J lost 6 bases; unmatched junction nucleotides: 13. The CDR3 is 16 residues long. Germline CDR1 is SGHTA and CDR2 is FQGNSA.

J is TRBJ2-3 and V is TRBV9; D gene unclear. Trimming removed 3 bases from V and 2 bases from J, with 10 bases in between. Germline assignment: CDR1 SGDLS and CDR2 YYNGEE. The CDR3 runs to 14 residues. CDR3 protein: CASSDPRFTDTQYF. Written as DNA, the CDR3 is TGTGCCAGCAGCGATCCCAGGTTCACAGATACGCAGTATTTT.

CDR3 loop: CASYHLGGDEQFF. CDR3 DNA sequence: TGTGCCAGCTATCACCTGGGAGGTGATGAGCAGTTCTTC. The J gene is TRBJ2-1, the V gene TRBV27, with D possibly TRBD2 on 6 matching bases. Per germline, CDR1 MNHEY and CDR2 SMNVEV (reference sequence). V was cut by 8 bases and J by 8 bases, with 16 bases left in between. This CDR3 has 13 amino acids.

V is TRBV6-2 or TRBV6-3 and J is TRBJ2-7; 9 nucleotides align to TRBD2. From germline, CDR1 is MNHEY and CDR2 SVGEGT. The V segment lost 6 bases and the J segment 3 bases; nucleotides outside the gene matches: 12. The CDR3 length is 16 residues. The CDR3 loop is CASSRLPASGNYEQYF. In nucleotides, the CDR3 is TGTGCCAGCAGCCGATTACCGGCTAGCGGGAACTACGAGCAGTACTTC.

The chain combines TRBV11-2 with TRBJ1-1; TRBD1 aligns across 9 bases. V was pared by 5 bases and J by 4 bases, with 5 bases of the junction left unmatched. Germline loops: CDR1 SGHAT, CDR2 FQNNGV. CDR3 length: 14 amino acids. CDR3 region: CASSHSGQGTEAFF. DNA of the CDR3: TGTGCCAGCAGCCATTCGGGACAGGGCACTGAAGCTTTCTTT.

This chain connects TRBV6-6 to TRBJ2-2; tentative D call: TRBD2 (5 bases). This CDR3 is 14 amino acids long. V lost 7 bases and J lost 5, with 14 bases in between. Per germline, CDR1 MNHNY and CDR2 SVGAGI (reference sequence). In nucleotides, the CDR3 is TGTGCCAGCAAGGCGGGTCCGGGGACCGGGGAGCTGTTTTTT. Protein: CASKAGPGTGELFF.

The chain couples TRBV29-1 to TRBJ2-1, with 12 bases identical to TRBD2. The CDR3 has 16 amino acids. Germline V lookup: CDR1 SQVTM, CDR2 ANQGSEA. The ends lost 4 bases at V and 8 bases at J; junction bases unmatched: 12. The CDR3 nucleotides are TGCAGCGTTGGCCTTATCCGACTAGCGGGAGTTGATGAGCAGTTCTTC. Translation gives CSVGLIRLAGVDEQFF.

The V gene is TRBV19, the J gene TRBJ2-1, with 13 bases matching TRBD2. Germline CDR1 reads LNHDA; CDR2 reads SQIVND (reference sequence). The CDR3 runs 17 residues. Germline trimming cut 5 bases from V and 7 bases from J; bases unmatched to any gene: 11. DNA of the CDR3: TGTGCCAGTAGTGTCGGTGGACTAGCGGGAGCTGGTAATGAGCAGTTCTTC. This sequence encodes CASSVGGLAGAGNEQFF.

The J gene is TRBJ2-7, the V gene TRBV24-1; TRBD1 matches 7 bases. Losses at the gene ends were 4 bases for V and 2 bases for J; bases not matched to a gene: 7. This CDR3 has 15 residues. CDR1 and CDR2 from the germline V gene are KGHDR and SFDVKD. The CDR3 here is CATSDPGTAPYEQYF. The CDR3 DNA reads as TGTGCCACCAGTGACCCTGGGACAGCCCCCTACGAGCAGTACTTC.

The V call is TRBV19, the J call TRBJ2-3, with D maybe TRBD2 (6 bases). V lost 3 bases and J 0 bases, leaving 10 bases between the germline ends. Per the germline V gene, CDR1 is LNHDA and CDR2 is SQIVND (reference sequence). The CDR3 contains 15 residues. CDR3 bases: TGTGCCAGTAGTATTGGGGGGTCTAGCACAGATACGCAGTATTTT. Amino acid sequence: CASSIGGSSTDTQYF.

The chain employs TRBV10-3 and TRBJ1-5; 8 nucleotides match TRBD1. Unmatched junction bases numbered 12, after V lost 5 bases and J lost 0 bases. The CDR3 is made up of 18 amino acids. Germline lookup yields CDR1 ENHRY and CDR2 SYGVKD. The CDR3 coding sequence is TGTGCCATCAGTTTTGGGACAGGCCTGGGGTATAGCAATCAGCCCCAGCATTTT. Protein sequence: CAISFGTGLGYSNQPQHF.

V gene TRBV7-9 combines with J gene TRBJ2-7, with 9 bases fitting TRBD2. CDR1 and CDR2 from the germline V gene are SEHNR and FQNEAQ (reference sequence). The CDR3 runs to 18 residues. V lost 1 base and J lost 2; bases outside the gene matches: 12. CDR3 sequence: CASSLVRLADILPYEQYF. The CDR3 DNA follows: TGTGCCAGCAGCTTAGTTCGACTAGCGGACATCCTTCCCTACGAGCAGTACTTC.

This chain connects TRBV19 to TRBJ1-1; perhaps TRBD1 as D (5 bases). Germline values: CDR1 LNHDA, CDR2 SQIVND (reference sequence). V was trimmed by 3 bases and J by 5 bases, leaving 16 bases between them. The CDR3 sequence is 15 residues long. CDR3 in amino acids: CASSMGTAGGTEAFF. The CDR3 DNA sequence: TGTGCCAGTAGTATGGGTACTGCCGGGGGTACTGAAGCTTTCTTT.

The chain carries TRBV27 and TRBJ1-5, with TRBD1 as a possible D gene (6 bases). This CDR3 comprises 13 residues. With 6 bases removed from V and 7 bases from J, the gap between germline ends came to 13 bases. Germline V gives CDR1 MNHEY, CDR2 SMNVEV (reference sequence). CDR3 sequence (DNA): TGTGCCAGCAGCGGGGACAAAAGACAGCCCCAGCATTTT. This codes for CASSGDKRQPQHF.

The chain links TRBV19 to TRBJ1-4; D possibly corresponds to TRBD1 (6 bases). V dropped 3 bases and J dropped 7 bases, with 12 bases sitting between them. Germline-derived CDR1 and CDR2 are LNHDA and SQIVND (reference sequence). The CDR3 is 14 amino acids. The CDR3 DNA reads TGTGCCAGTAGTATCCCAGGGGATACTGAAAAACTGTTTTTT. Residues: CASSIPGDTEKLFF. The complete variable domain, with remaining parts taken from reference TRBV19 and TRBJ1-4, reads DGGITQSPKYLFRKEGQNVTLSCEQNLNHDAMYWYRQDPGQGLRLIYYSQIVNDFQKGDIAEGYSVSREKKESFPLTVTSAQKNPTAFYLCASSIPGDTEKLFFGSGTQLSVL.

The genes are TRBV4-3 and TRBJ2-5; 12 bases fit TRBD2. The CDR3 extends over 14 amino acids. From germline, CDR1 is LGHNA and CDR2 YSLEER. V shed 3 bases, J shed 4 bases, and the junction held 0 bases outside the gene matches. This chain's CDR3 is CASSQGLAGETQYF. The CDR3 DNA follows: TGCGCCAGCAGCCAGGGACTAGCGGGAGAGACCCAGTACTTC.

The chain uses TRBV7-2 and TRBJ2-7, with 10 nucleotides matching TRBD1. The germline gives CDR1 SGHTA, CDR2 FQGNSA. V gave up 5 bases and J gave up 6 bases; unmatched junction bases: 7. This CDR3 has 14 amino acids. The CDR3, as DNA: TGTGCCAGCAGCCCCCGGGACAGGGGTGTCGAGCAGTACTTC. This codes for CASSPRDRGVEQYF.

This rearrangement joins TRBV29-1 to TRBJ2-7; possible D gene TRBD1, 6 bases. V lost 1 base, J lost 3 bases, and 7 bases lay in between. CDR3 length equals 12 residues. Germline CDR1 reads SQVTM; CDR2 reads ANQGSEA. The CDR3 DNA reads as TGCAGCGTTGAAGTAGGGGGCTACGAGCAGTACTTC. Its translation is CSVEVGGYEQYF.

This rearrangement joins TRBV5-4 to TRBJ2-6; tentative D call: TRBD2 (6 bases). V was shortened by 6 bases and J by 4 bases, with 17 bases between the two germline ends. The CDR3 extends over 16 amino acids. Germline-derived CDR1 and CDR2 are SGHNT and YYREEE (reference sequence). CDR3 bases: TGTGCCAGCAACCCGGGTCGGGACTCCGGGGCCAACGTCCTGACTTTC. It encodes CASNPGRDSGANVLTF. Full variable domain (outside the CDR3, taken from reference TRBV5-4 and TRBJ2-6): ETGVTQSPTHLIKTRGQQVTLRCSSQSGHNTVSWYQQALGQGPQFIFQYYREEENGRGNFPPRFSGLQFPNYSSELNVNALELDDSALYLCASNPGRDSGANVLTFGAGSRLTVL.

The CDR3 DNA reads as TGTGCCAGCAGCCAAGATCAAACAGCTGGAAACACCATATATTTT. This codes for CASSQDQTAGNTIYF. The rearrangement links TRBV3-1 (or the pseudogene TRBV3-2) to TRBJ1-3; unclear D gene. CDR3 length equals 15 residues. The germline gives CDR1 LGHDT, CDR2 YNNKEL (reference sequence). Trimming took off 0 bases at V and 2 bases at J, with 8 bases between the two ends.

The V and J genes are TRBV18 and TRBJ2-1; tentative D call: TRBD2 (6 bases). The CDR3 loop spans 14 amino acids. Between the trimmed V and J ends, which lost 3 bases and 5 bases, there was a span of 11 bases. The V gene's germline CDR1 is KGHSH and CDR2 LQKENI. CDR3 amino acids: CASSPGTWNNEQFF. The CDR3 DNA reads as TGTGCCAGCTCACCCGGGACTTGGAACAATGAGCAGTTCTTC.

This clone was found a few times. Other DNA sequences in this sample translate to the same CDR3. The chain joins TRBV20-1 to TRBJ2-7, with a tentative D call TRBD1 (5 bases). The V and J ends lost 2 bases and 3 bases respectively, with 5 bases between them. CDR1 is DFQATT and CDR2 is SNEGSKA in the germline V gene (reference sequence). This CDR3 contains 11 residues. The CDR3 reads CSARQGYEQYF. CDR3 in DNA: TGCAGTGCTAGACAGGGCTACGAGCAGTACTTC.

The V and J genes are TRBV5-1 and TRBJ1-4; D is possibly TRBD1 (5 bases). Trimming shortened V by 4 bases and J by 3 bases, and 16 bases separated the two germline ends. CDR1 is SGHRS and CDR2 is YFSETQ in the germline V gene. The CDR3 contains 16 residues. The CDR3 loop reads CASSMGPSGSNEKLFF. The CDR3 DNA reads TGCGCCAGCAGCATGGGACCGTCGGGGTCTAATGAAAAACTGTTTTTT.

The chain employs TRBV28 and TRBJ1-5; TRBD1 is a possible D gene (5 bases). The length of the CDR3 is 14 residues. Between the trimmed V and J ends, which lost 0 bases and 7 bases, there was a span of 10 bases. Germline-derived CDR1 and CDR2 are MDHEN and SYDVKM. Here the CDR3 reads CASSLWGKGQPQHF. In DNA form, the CDR3 reads TGTGCCAGCAGTTTATGGGGCAAGGGGCAGCCCCAGCATTTT.